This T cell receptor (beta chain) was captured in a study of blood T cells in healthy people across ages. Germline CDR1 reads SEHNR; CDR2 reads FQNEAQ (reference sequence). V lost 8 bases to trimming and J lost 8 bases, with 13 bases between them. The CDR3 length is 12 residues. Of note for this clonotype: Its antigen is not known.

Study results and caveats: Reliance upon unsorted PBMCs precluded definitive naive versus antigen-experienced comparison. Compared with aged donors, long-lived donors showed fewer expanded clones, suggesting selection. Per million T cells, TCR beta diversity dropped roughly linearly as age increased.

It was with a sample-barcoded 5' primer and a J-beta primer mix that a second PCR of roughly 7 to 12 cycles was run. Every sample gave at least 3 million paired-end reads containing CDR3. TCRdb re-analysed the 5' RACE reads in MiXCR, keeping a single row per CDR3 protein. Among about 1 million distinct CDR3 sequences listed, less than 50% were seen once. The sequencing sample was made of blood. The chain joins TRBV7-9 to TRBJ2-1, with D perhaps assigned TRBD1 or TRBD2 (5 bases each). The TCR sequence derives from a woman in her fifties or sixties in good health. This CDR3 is CASESGADEQFF. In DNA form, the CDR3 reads TGTGCCAGCGAGTCCGGGGCGGATGAGCAGTTCTTC.